These 27 T cell receptor beta chains came from one sample sequenced in a study of shared clonotypes between healthy human individuals. TCRdb keeps only in-frame clones here, not all; method: immunoSEQ multiplex PCR. The table records about 770,000 clones, 72% of them present only once. Source material: memory CD4+ T cells sorted from blood. The subset: CD45RA-negative fraction. Receptor source: a woman aged 25 to 39 in good health.

To note about this clone: Other DNA sequences within the sample encode an identical CDR3. J is TRBJ1-1 and V is TRBV28; D is perhaps TRBD1 (5 bases). The CDR3 runs to 13 residues. V dropped 4 bases and J dropped 1 base, with 7 bases sitting between them. Germline V gene sequence: CDR1 MDHEN, CDR2 SYDVKM. CDR3 in amino acids: CASSSGQNTEAFF. The CDR3 DNA is TGTGCCAGCAGTTCCGGACAGAACACTGAAGCTTTCTTT.

In the case of this clone: Other nucleotide sequences from this sample produce the same CDR3. The V and J genes are TRBV9 and TRBJ2-1, with 9 bases matching TRBD2. The CDR3 spans 15 residues. The trim removed 2 bases at V and 3 bases at J, leaving 3 bases unmatched. Germline loops: CDR1 SGDLS, CDR2 YYNGEE. The CDR3 coding sequence is TGTGCCAGCAGCGTCGCTAGCGGGAACTACAATGAGCAGTTCTTC. Translation: CASSVASGNYNEQFF.

This clone was recorded only once. This chain links TRBV2 with TRBJ2-7; D ambiguous. The CDR3 loop spans 13 amino acids. Deletions cut 0 bases from V and 3 bases from J, with 6 bases between. Germline-derived CDR1 and CDR2 are SNHLY and FYNNEI. The CDR3 nucleotides read TGTGCCAGCAGTGAAGCAAACGGCTACGAGCAGTACTTC. It encodes CASSEANGYEQYF.

The chain has TRBV6-5 and TRBJ2-7; the D gene is possibly TRBD2 (6 bases). The CDR3 runs to 13 residues. Germline V lookup: CDR1 MNHEY, CDR2 SVGAGI. Trimming took 2 bases from V and 5 from J, leaving 10 bases between them. CDR3 DNA: TGTGCCAGCAGTTACGGAGGGAACCACGAGCAGTACTTC. This encodes CASSYGGNHEQYF.

This clone was picked up many times. This chain connects TRBV7-9 to TRBJ2-7, with D perhaps TRBD1 or TRBD2 (6 bases each). CDR1 and CDR2 from the germline V gene are SEHNR and FQNEAQ (reference sequence). This CDR3 has 14 amino acids. The V end lost 1 base, the J end lost 6 bases, and 13 bases lay between the germline ends. This chain's CDR3 is CASSLDTGRGEQYF. The CDR3 DNA reads as TGTGCCAGCAGCTTAGACACAGGGCGGGGCGAGCAGTACTTC.

This clone was seen a single time. The chain combines TRBV28 with TRBJ1-2; 10 nucleotides line up with TRBD1. This CDR3 spans 17 amino acids. Germline V CDR1 and CDR2: MDHEN, SYDVKM. After removal of 5 bases from V and 3 bases from J, the junction contained 12 bases not matched to a gene. Written as DNA, the CDR3 is TGTGCCAGCAGTGGACAGGGGGGCCGAGCCTCCTACTATGGCTACACCTTC. Its translation: CASSGQGGRASYYGYTF.

CDR3 nucleotide sequence: TGTGCCAGCAGTTACAAGCCAGGGTTCGCTCACGAGCAGTACTTC. Its protein product is CASSYKPGFAHEQYF. This chain uses TRBV6-5 with TRBJ2-7; a weak D match, TRBD1 (5 bases). From germline, CDR1 is MNHEY and CDR2 SVGAGI. Trimming took 2 bases from V and 5 from J, leaving 16 bases between them. This CDR3 spans 15 amino acids.

The V call is TRBV25-1, the J call TRBJ1-1; no clear D. V was pared by 4 bases and J by 1 base, with 10 bases between. The CDR3 contains 14 residues. Per germline, CDR1 MGHDK and CDR2 SYGVNS. The CDR3 spells CASSAAVTNTEAFF. The CDR3 DNA sequence: TGTGCCAGCAGTGCGGCGGTCACGAACACTGAAGCTTTCTTT.

This clone showed up many times. The same CDR3 is also encoded by other DNA sequences in this sample. V usage is TRBV5-1 and J usage is TRBJ2-2, with D tentatively TRBD1 (5 bases). Trimming shortened V by 2 bases and J by 3 bases, and 11 bases separated the two germline ends. The CDR3 sequence is 15 residues long. CDR1 SGHRS and CDR2 YFSETQ come from the germline V gene. In nucleotides, the CDR3 is TGCGCCAGCAGCTTAGGAGACAGAGACACCGGGGAGCTGTTTTTT. Amino acids: CASSLGDRDTGELFF. Full variable domain (remainder filled in from reference TRBV5-1 and TRBJ2-2): KAGVTQTPRYLIKTRGQQVTLSCSPISGHRSVSWYQQTPGQGLQFLFEYFSETQRNKGNFPGRFSGRQFSNSRSEMNVSTLELGDSALYLCASSLGDRDTGELFFGEGSRLTVL.

The chain uses TRBV7-2 and TRBJ2-1, with 7 bases lining up with TRBD1. Germline CDR1 SGHTA, CDR2 FQGNSA. This CDR3 region has 15 residues. With 6 bases clipped from V and 6 bases from J, the junction kept 11 bases outside the gene matches. CDR3 sequence reads: CASRLPGQPFNEQFF. The CDR3 DNA reads TGTGCCAGCAGACTCCCGGGACAGCCCTTCAATGAGCAGTTCTTC.

The chain is built from TRBV18 and TRBJ2-3; TRBD1 might be the D (6 bases). Trimming removed 3 bases from V and 5 bases from J, with 12 bases in between. The length of the CDR3 is 14 residues. CDR1 and CDR2 from the germline V gene are KGHSH and LQKENI. The CDR3 coding sequence is TGTGCCAGCTCACCGAGGGACACTGAAGATACGCAGTATTTT. Amino acids: CASSPRDTEDTQYF.

This sequence joins TRBV4-1 and TRBJ1-1, with TRBD1 as a possible D gene (6 bases). V gave up 4 bases and J gave up 1 base, with 16 bases separating them. This CDR3 spans 16 amino acids. Per the germline V gene, CDR1 is MGHRA and CDR2 is YSYEKL. CDR3 loop: CASSPRGGTKNTEAFF. CDR3 nucleotides: TGCGCCAGCAGCCCCCGAGGGGGGACAAAGAACACTGAAGCTTTCTTT.

This rearrangement joins TRBV15 to TRBJ1-1; unclear D gene. The CDR3 loop spans 12 amino acids. In germline, CDR1 is LNHNV, CDR2 YYDKDF (reference sequence). The V and J ends lost 8 bases and 4 bases respectively, with 11 bases between them. The CDR3 DNA reads TGTGCCACCGGAATTTCGGGCACTGAAGCTTTCTTT. Translated, it gives CATGISGTEAFF.

About this clone: The identical CDR3 is also encoded by other nucleotide sequences in the sample. V and J are TRBV6-5 and TRBJ2-2; 9 bases are shared with TRBD2. The germline gives CDR1 MNHEY, CDR2 SVGAGI. The CDR3 runs to 16 residues. The junction had 4 bases not matched to a gene; V was cut back by 0 bases and J by 5 bases. The CDR3 DNA follows: TGTGCCAGCAGTTACTCGATCCTAGCGGGGACCGGGGAGCTGTTTTTT. It encodes CASSYSILAGTGELFF.

This clone has just a few counts. The chain has TRBV28 and TRBJ1-3; maybe TRBD1 (5 bases). V shed 6 bases and J shed 0 bases, with 9 bases lying between them. CDR3 length equals 14 residues. The germline V gene has CDR1 MDHEN and CDR2 SYDVKM. DNA of the CDR3: TGTGCCAGCAGACTCGGGGGCTCTGGAAACACCATATATTTT. Protein product: CASRLGGSGNTIYF.

The chain links TRBV19 to TRBJ1-1, with 8 bases lining up with TRBD1. The CDR3 has 17 residues. The ends lost 6 bases at V and 3 bases at J; junction bases unmatched: 15. Germline V gene data show CDR1 as LNHDA and CDR2 as SQIVND (reference sequence). CDR3 nucleotide sequence: TGTGCCAGTAGCCTGGTCCAGGGGGCGGGAAGAGACACTGAAGCTTTCTTT. It encodes CASSLVQGAGRDTEAFF.

The chain is built from TRBV30 and TRBJ2-5; no reliable D call. Germline CDR1 and CDR2: GTSNPN and SVGIG (reference sequence). V was cut by 5 bases and J by 4 bases, with 8 bases left in between. The CDR3 length is 11 residues. The CDR3 here is CAWEMGETQYF. CDR3 DNA sequence: TGTGCCTGGGAGATGGGAGAGACCCAGTACTTC.

In DNA form, the CDR3 reads TGTGCCTGGACCAAGGGGGGGCTTTACAATGAGCAGTTCTTC. Its protein product is CAWTKGGLYNEQFF. This rearrangement joins TRBV30 to TRBJ2-1; tentative D call: TRBD2 (7 bases). The CDR3 loop spans 14 amino acids. Trimming shortened V by 4 bases and J by 4 bases, and 14 bases separated the two germline ends. Germline lookup yields CDR1 GTSNPN and CDR2 SVGIG (reference sequence).

This clone was counted between two and nine times. The V call is TRBV2, the J call TRBJ2-5; D is possibly TRBD2 (6 bases). CDR3 length: 13 amino acids. CDR1 is SNHLY, CDR2 FYNNEI, per germline. Trimming shortened V by 7 bases and J by 2 bases, and 11 bases separated the two germline ends. The CDR3 sequence: CASTRSGQETQYF. In DNA form, the CDR3 reads TGTGCCAGCACTCGGAGCGGGCAAGAGACCCAGTACTTC.

Notes on this clone: A read error is likely here: a far larger clone is one base away. This CDR3 is also generated by other DNA sequences in the sample. V usage is TRBV2 and J usage is TRBJ2-7; D might be TRBD1 (6 bases). V was clipped by 5 bases and J by 0 bases, with 8 bases between them. Per germline, CDR1 SNHLY and CDR2 FYNNEI. This CDR3 comprises 13 residues. This chain's CDR3 is CASSRDNSYEQYF. The CDR3, as DNA: TGTGCCAGCAGTCGGGACAACTCCTACGAGCAGTACTTC.

This clone was seen a single time. The chain combines TRBV30 with TRBJ1-5; D is ambiguous. Germline CDR1 reads GTSNPN; CDR2 reads SVGIG (reference sequence). The V end was cut by 0 bases, the J end by 4 bases, with 13 bases between. This CDR3 region has 15 residues. The CDR3 region is CAWSVQLGSNQPQHF. DNA of the CDR3: TGTGCCTGGAGTGTACAGTTAGGGAGTAATCAGCCCCAGCATTTT.

This clone was observed a single time. V usage is TRBV9 and J usage is TRBJ1-1, with D uncertain. The CDR3 runs 15 residues. The V gene lost 0 bases and the J gene lost 4 bases, with 13 bases spanning the gap. Germline V lookup: CDR1 SGDLS, CDR2 YYNGEE. The CDR3 DNA reads TGTGCCAGCAGCGTAGTGCCCGTTGCGAGCACTGAAGCTTTCTTT. Its translation: CASSVVPVASTEAFF.

This chain links TRBV19 with TRBJ1-5; TRBD1 might be the D (5 bases). Looked up from germline, CDR1 is LNHDA and CDR2 is SQIVND (reference sequence). The CDR3 length is 15 residues. Trimming took 1 base from V and 4 from J, leaving 11 bases between them. The CDR3: CASSIVGGQNQPQHF. In DNA form, the CDR3 reads TGTGCCAGTAGTATAGTGGGCGGACAAAATCAGCCCCAGCATTTT.

As DNA, the CDR3 is TGTGCCAGCAGTGACCGGGACACTTACAATGAGCAGTTCTTC. It specifies CASSDRDTYNEQFF. The chain has TRBV6-5 and TRBJ2-1, with a tentative D call TRBD1 (6 bases). CDR3 length: 14 amino acids. V lost 5 bases, J lost 4 bases, and 12 bases lay in between. Germline CDR1 is MNHEY and CDR2 is SVGAGI.

This clone was observed a few times. The genes are TRBV11-2 and TRBJ2-5; 9 positions match TRBD1. V lost 3 bases and J lost 5; bases outside the gene matches: 4. Germline CDR1 SGHAT, CDR2 FQNNGV. This CDR3 is 14 amino acids long. CDR3 protein: CASSFPTGGETQYF. The CDR3, as DNA: TGTGCCAGCAGCTTCCCGACAGGGGGGGAGACCCAGTACTTC.

J is TRBJ2-6 and V is TRBV5-8, with TRBD1 identical over 9 bases. V was pared by 4 bases and J by 0 bases, with 11 bases of the junction left unmatched. The CDR3 totals 19 residues. Germline CDR1 is SGHTS and CDR2 is YDEGEE. CDR3 nucleotides: TGTGCCAGCAGCCGTACTCCGGGACAGGGATTCTCTGGGGCCAACGTCCTGACTTTC. Protein: CASSRTPGQGFSGANVLTF. Drawing the rest from reference TRBV5-8 and TRBJ2-6, the complete variable domain is EAGVTQSPTHLIKTRGQQATLRCSPISGHTSVYWYQQALGLGLQFLLWYDEGEERNRGNFPPRFSGRQFPNYSSELNVNALELEDSALYLCASSRTPGQGFSGANVLTFGAGSRLTVL.

This chain uses TRBV2 with TRBJ2-7; D perhaps matches TRBD2 (5 bases). The V gene lost 6 bases and the J gene lost 4 bases, with 16 bases spanning the gap. This CDR3 contains 14 residues. Germline V lookup: CDR1 SNHLY, CDR2 FYNNEI. DNA of the CDR3: TGTGCCAGCAGGGGTGACTACACGACGTACGAGCAGTACTTC. As protein: CASRGDYTTYEQYF. Full variable domain (remainder filled in from reference TRBV2 and TRBJ2-7): EPEVTQTPSHQVTQMGQEVILRCVPISNHLYFYWYRQILGQKVEFLVSFYNNEISEKSEIFDDQFSVERPDGSNFTLKIRSTKLEDSAMYFCASRGDYTTYEQYFGPGTRLTVT.